These 13 T cell receptor beta chains share one sample of origin, sequenced in a study of CD8+CD57+ T cells in acquired aplastic anemia. All patients picked for sequencing had shown, by flow cytometry, an expansion of CD8+CD57+ cells. TCR beta VDJ combinations and CDR3 sequences were profiled from genomic DNA. TCRdb recomputed calls from the reads with MiXCR, one row per CDR3 protein. The table lists 150,000 to 200,000 distinct CDR3 sequences, roughly 50% of them singletons, with under 35% in the top ten. Sequenced: sorted CD4+, CD8+, or CD8+CD57+ T cells (not recorded which) from PBMCs. These receptors all stem from a human donor with aplastic anemia.

The chain combines TRBV29-1 with TRBJ2-7; D gene unclear. This CDR3 contains 12 residues. Per germline, CDR1 SQVTM and CDR2 ANQGSEA. Deletions cut 3 bases from V and 6 bases from J, with 12 bases between. The CDR3 region has the DNA TGCAGCGTTGAGCGGCTAGGATTCGAGCAGTACTTC. As protein: CSVERLGFEQYF.

V and J are TRBV19 and TRBJ1-1; D is undetermined. Germline CDR1 is LNHDA and CDR2 is SQIVND (reference sequence). The CDR3 contains 12 residues. The ends were cut back, 1 base at V and 11 bases at J, with 11 bases in the middle. The CDR3 loop is CASSIVGGPAFF. CDR3 DNA: TGTGCCAGTAGTATAGTTGGAGGGCCGGCTTTCTTT. The variable domain in full, completed from reference TRBV19 and TRBJ1-1, reads DGGITQSPKYLFRKEGQNVTLSCEQNLNHDAMYWYRQDPGQGLRLIYYSQIVNDFQKGDIAEGYSVSREKKESFPLTVTSAQKNPTAFYLCASSIVGGPAFFGQGTRLTVV.

This clonotype was recorded at least ten times. This chain links TRBV12-3 or TRBV12-4 with TRBJ2-3; D tentatively fits TRBD1 or TRBD2 (5 bases each). The CDR3 sequence is 15 residues long. The V end was cut by 3 bases, the J end by 0 bases, with 10 bases between. The CDR3 reads CASSFWGPSTDTQYF. CDR3 coding DNA: TGTGCCAGCAGTTTTTGGGGACCTAGCACAGATACGCAGTATTTT.

This rearrangement joins TRBV19 to TRBJ1-2; D not certain. The V and J ends lost 3 bases and 11 bases respectively, with 13 bases between them. The CDR3 runs to 12 residues. Germline V gene sequence: CDR1 LNHDA, CDR2 SQIVND (reference sequence). CDR3 amino acids: CASSMVSGRYTF. CDR3 coding DNA: TGTGCCAGTAGTATGGTGTCGGGAAGGTACACCTTC.

This clonotype turned up a few times. This chain joins TRBV5-6 and TRBJ2-7; 9 positions match TRBD2. V lost 1 base to trimming and J lost 3 bases; unmatched junction nucleotides: 11. CDR1 SGHDT and CDR2 YYEEEE come from the germline V gene. The CDR3 is 17 amino acids. CDR3 residues: CASSLLPSGALDYEQYF. The CDR3, as DNA: TGTGCCAGCAGCTTGCTGCCTAGCGGGGCCCTAGACTACGAGCAGTACTTC.

V is TRBV24-1 and J is TRBJ1-2, with D tentatively TRBD1 (6 bases). Germline assignment: CDR1 KGHDR and CDR2 SFDVKD. The CDR3 is made up of 13 amino acids. V was shortened by 1 base and J by 6 bases, with 8 bases between the two germline ends. CDR3 residues: CATSDLQGDGYTF. The CDR3 coding sequence is TGTGCCACCAGTGATTTACAGGGTGATGGCTACACCTTC.

The chain employs TRBV12-3 or TRBV12-4 and TRBJ2-7; D is unresolved. Trimming stripped 3 bases from V and 2 bases from J, with 11 bases between. The CDR3 sequence is 14 residues long. The chain's CDR3 is CASSLARLTYEQYF. The CDR3 coding sequence is TGTGCCAGCAGTTTGGCAAGACTCACCTACGAGCAGTACTTC.

This clonotype was seen just once. The V gene is TRBV19, the J gene TRBJ2-3; D gene ambiguous. Germline V lookup: CDR1 LNHDA, CDR2 SQIVND (reference sequence). The CDR3 has 9 residues. CDR3 sequence reads: CPSLLTQYF. DNA of the CDR3: TGTCCCTCCCTCCTTACGCAGTATTTT.

This clonotype has a count of ten or more. The V and J genes are TRBV5-6 and TRBJ2-3, with a possible D match to TRBD2 (5 bases). The germline V gene encodes CDR1 SGHDT and CDR2 YYEEEE. The CDR3 is made up of 15 amino acids. V lost 1 base and J 0 bases, leaving 9 bases between the germline ends. CDR3 nucleotides: TGTGCCAGCAGCTTGATACGGGGTAGCACAGATACGCAGTATTTT. Protein sequence: CASSLIRGSTDTQYF.

In its sample, this clonotype was seen many times. This CDR3 is CASSIGGVSYEQYF. Here the CDR3 DNA reads TGTGCCAGTAGTATAGGAGGAGTGTCCTACGAGCAGTACTTC. The rearrangement links TRBV19 to TRBJ2-7; D unresolved. The CDR3 sequence is 14 residues long. From germline, CDR1 is LNHDA and CDR2 SQIVND (reference sequence). Trimming shortened V by 1 base and J by 1 base, and 8 bases separated the two germline ends.

The J gene is TRBJ2-5, the V gene TRBV24-1; D might be TRBD2 (7 bases). Germline loops: CDR1 KGHDR, CDR2 SFDVKD. The V end lost 4 bases, the J end lost 2 bases, and 16 bases lay between the germline ends. This CDR3 spans 16 amino acids. The CDR3 here is CATSDSKRGGQETQYF. In DNA form, the CDR3 reads TGTGCCACCAGTGACAGTAAGAGGGGGGGACAAGAGACCCAGTACTTC.

In its sample, this clonotype was seen a few times. The V and J genes are TRBV18 and TRBJ1-2, with 10 bases matching TRBD1. V lost 2 bases, J lost 8 bases, and 8 bases stayed unmatched. The CDR3 spans 15 residues. The germline V gene has CDR1 KGHSH and CDR2 LQKENI. This CDR3 reads CASSPSGTGDEGYTF. CDR3 DNA sequence: TGTGCCAGCTCACCATCAGGGACAGGGGATGAAGGCTACACCTTC.

This clonotype was seen more than once but under ten times. V and J are TRBV27 and TRBJ1-1; the D is unclear. V lost 6 bases and J lost 1, with 9 bases in between. This CDR3 has 13 residues. Germline V gene lookup returns CDR1 MNHEY and CDR2 SMNVEV (reference sequence). The CDR3 bases are TGTGCCAGCAGGTACGGATCGAACACTGAAGCTTTCTTT. Translated: CASRYGSNTEAFF.